This T cell receptor beta chain was documented in a study of cytomegalovirus exposure and HLA in healthy donors (dated by TCRdb to 2017 to 2019). For the study in its entirety: An earlier analysis of roughly 630 of the donors reported approximately 270 Gb of sequence data and roughly 100 million unique TCR beta sequences from 190 million or so T cells. An early release that covered about 600 HLA-typed donors contained approximately 300 gigabases of sequencing data and tens of millions of unique TCR sequences. Among the approximately 400 genotyped donors, roughly 80% belonged to the genetic ancestry cluster associated with self-reported Caucasian donors. The aim of the study was to test whether cataloging public T cell receptors could identify signatures of past pathogen exposure. Using immunosequencing, the study profiled T cell repertoires from around 670 subjects and related those repertoires to cytomegalovirus serostatus. Along with the approximately 620-subject first cohort, a separate validation cohort of roughly 110 different subjects was used. To predict cytomegalovirus infection status, the study combined high-throughput TCR immunosequencing, statistical association of individual TCRs with disease status, and machine learning. A later analysis re-examined previously published TCR beta repertoires from more than 600 donors and added high-resolution HLA genotyping to investigate patterns of TCR occurrence. Rather than drawing on any new phenotypic data, the later analysis identified candidate immune exposures from TCR beta sequences and the way those sequences occurred across donors. An earlier analysis of several hundred of the donors applied high-throughput TCR beta sequencing to assess whether each TCR beta V gene segment acted as functional or pseudogenic. Donor age, sex, ethnicity and CMV serostatus were collected together with the repertoire data. A later genetic analysis used genome-wide SNP genotypes for about three fifths of the 666 donors, treating that subset as a discovery cohort. All discovery cohort repertoires had been generated using a single sequencing platform. Both class I and class II loci were covered by HLA typing, at four-digit resolution. The number of typed donors differed by locus: about 620-640 for A, B, C, DRB1 and DQB1; 522 for DQA1; approximately 610 for DPA1; and 400 to 480 for DPB1. Because of strong linkage in the cohort, roughly five DR-DQ haplotypes were treated as single units for association and clustering. Among about 410 genotyped donors of the cohort, an average of roughly 230,000 unique TCR beta nucleotide sequences was sequenced per donor, of which 15% to 20% were non-productive.

The cohort was made up of 500 to 850 healthy bone marrow donors. Cohort members were all nominally healthy when sampled, although unrecorded immune exposures were likely present. The donor was CMV seropositive and was included in the group of 270 or so seropositive cohort members. A peripheral blood sample was collected from each donor, and TCR beta sequencing was performed on peripheral blood mononuclear cells. Genomic DNA was extracted from the blood cell samples with the Qiagen DNeasy Blood Extraction Kit. Libraries were constructed by the immunoSEQ multiplex PCR assay. The multiplex PCR relied on a mix of 60 forward primers for TCR Vbeta segments and 13 reverse primers for TCR Jbeta segments. Amplification of the CDR3 region of rearranged TCR beta genes was performed with a multiplex PCR assay on genomic DNA. Amplified TCR beta libraries were sequenced as 87-base-pair reads on the Illumina HiSeq System. The study's own analysis went as follows. Across the 640 or so repertoires, a later analysis counted 78 million or so unique TCR beta chains, around 10 million of which were shared by at least two donors. To remove PCR and sequencing errors, raw reads were error-corrected and collapsed into unique sequences using a nearest-neighbor algorithm that merged closely related sequences. CDR3 sequences were aligned to IMGT reference sequences to assign V, D and J gene segments. For a sequence to be retained, at least a six-nucleotide match to both a V gene segment and a J gene segment was required. Rearrangements were called productive when the CDR3 lacked stop codons and stayed in frame with V and J; all others were non-productive. Following IMGT convention, CDR3 was defined as the stretch from the second conserved V-encoded cysteine to the conserved J-encoded phenylalanine. The earlier analysis of about 570 of the donors excluded any sequence lacking an unambiguous match to a single V gene segment. In an earlier analysis of a few hundred of the donors, V segments were called functional above 56.7% productive rearrangements and were called segregating when the between-donor standard deviation exceeded 5%. A statistical classification framework was built to diagnose cytomegalovirus status from the catalog of TCR beta chain sequences. In a later analysis, V and J genes were assigned by comparing TCR nucleotide sequences against IMGT/GENE-DB human TR gene sequences. The TCRdist pipeline was used in a later analysis to assign CDR3 sequences and most-parsimonious VDJ recombination scenarios. In a later analysis, each TCR beta chain was defined by its CDR3 amino acid sequence together with its V-gene family, and reads lacking a unique V-gene family were excluded. To address suspected cross-contamination and a sequencing artifact, a later analysis removed under 600 highly shared, low-generation-probability nucleotide sequences. In a later analysis, a clonal expansion index for each public chain was calculated from normalized within-repertoire ranks of inferred template counts. Generation probabilities in a later analysis came from a VDJ recombination model fitted to out-of-frame rearrangements, and those results were checked against IGoR. In a later analysis, TCR-TCR, TCR-HLA and TCR-CMV co-occurrence was scored with hypergeometric tests, and a repertoire-size bias correction was applied to TCR pairs. In a later analysis, false discovery rates were estimated by permuting HLA or CMV assignments 20 times. In a later analysis, co-occurring TCRs were grouped with DBSCAN, and TCRdist sequence similarity was added when clustering was performed within HLA-allele-positive subsets. For co-occurrence clustering, repertoires with fewer than 30,000 or more than 120,000 public chains were excluded, along with roughly five repertoires with anomalous nucleotide sharing. In its TCRdb copy, this immuneACCESS table keeps in-frame sequences only and misses some clones. Where compared with another copy, unresolved V genes explain less than half of these, and the others have no known cause. That table supplies the V and J calls and clone size; D and trimming were determined from the DNA. Counted in this sample were some 200,000 clones; roughly 80% of them appeared once. Jointly, the top ten make up approximately 6.3% of the sample.

General study outcomes and caveats: Strong co-occurrence of HLA alleles, especially DR and DQ, made assigning TCR associations to individual alleles difficult. Because HLA typing was unavailable for some donors at each locus, only the typed subset was used in association tests. In a later genetic analysis, a missense DCLRE1C variant was associated with V-gene and J-gene trimming of TCR beta chains, and the association was replicated in an independent cohort. Specific HLA alleles were associated with around 18,000 TCR beta sequences at a false discovery rate of 0.05 in a later analysis. In an earlier analysis of approximately 590 of the donors, most TCR beta V segments appeared in productive rearrangements about 87% or about 30% of the time, broadly matching IMGT annotations. Presence/absence analyses assumed roughly uniform sequencing depth across donors, an assumption that may not hold. CMV serostatus was the only immune exposure information available for the cohort. Some IMGT-functional V segments, including TRBV6-2 and TRBV6-3, could not be told apart with the 87-base-pair reads, so those segments were excluded. According to a later analysis, most CMV-associated TCR beta chains appeared to be HLA-restricted, and the HLA associations seemed to be driven largely by CMV exposure. Across donors, most TCR sequences were observed very rarely, whereas some public TCRs were present in many individuals. Several of the top co-occurrence clusters appeared to be linked to parvovirus B19, influenza, CMV and Epstein-Barr virus, according to a later analysis. In a later analysis, HLA-associated TCR beta chains showed more clonal expansion and lower generation probabilities than non-associated chains that were equally common. In a later analysis, TCR association rates were found to vary across HLA loci, with the most associated TCRs seen for DRB1 alleles and the fewest for HLA-C alleles. The sequencing pipeline was judged likely to have produced a cluster of highly shared sequence variants as a technical artifact. A total of 150 to 200 TCR beta chains were listed by the study as associated with cytomegalovirus. In both the original and validation cohorts, the classifier was reported to diagnose cytomegalovirus status with high specificity and sensitivity. A further reported finding was that TCR beta sequences accurately predicted the HLA-A and HLA-B alleles for most subjects in the first cohort. The authors suggested that the approach could potentially be generalized to other disease states and immunological phenotypes. A later genetic analysis reported fewer N-insertions in productive TCRs among donors in an Asian-associated ancestry cluster than the roughly 640-donor mean. Because counts were too low, 15 to 20 rarely observed V segments, including chromosome 9 orphons, were left out of the earlier analysis of about 620 of the donors. Correlated functional status among segregating V segments might reflect linkage disequilibrium, but an unknown experimental factor could not be ruled out. A few of the identified cytomegalovirus-associated TCR beta chains were confirmed in vitro to be specific for cytomegalovirus antigens. The cohort was sequenced for TCR beta chains only, and without alpha or paired-chain data the features that could be detected were limited.

With respect to this clone: The clone's antigen remains unknown. Base qualities are missing; no much larger clone stands one base away.

Including cysteine and phenylalanine, the CDR3 has 15 amino acids. Only CDR3 DNA is held: 45 bases, read in frame from base 1. V loses 0 bases of germline sequence and J loses 0 bases, and the interval between the two ends is 7 bases. CDR1 and CDR2, looked up from the germline V gene, are SGDLS and YYNGEE. The clonotype originates from a man aged 35-49 years in good health and CMV-seropositive. This chain joins TRBV9 to TRBJ1-3; the D gene identity is not certain. Sequenced: PBMCs. The CDR3 is CASSVESVSGNTIYF. The DNA reads as follows: TGTGCCAGCAGCGTAGAATCAGTCTCTGGAAACACCATATATTTT.